This T cell receptor beta chain derives from a study of T cells after yellow fever vaccination. General observations from the study: Contaminating bulk clonotypes could be abundant in FACS-sorted repertoires. Subsequent booster samples again held most clones from primary vaccination (around 96% CD4, roughly 91% CD8).

TCRdb re-called the 5' RACE reads with MiXCR, one entry per CDR3 protein. The table shows 450,000 to 600,000 distinct CDR3 sequences, with roughly 14% occurring only once. V lost 4 bases and J 0 bases, leaving 16 bases between the germline ends. CDR1 and CDR2 (germline): MNHEY, SVGEGT. There are 17 residues in the CDR3. This clonotype was counted only a few times. The antigen is not known. Sample: PBMCs, taken on the day of the yellow fever booster vaccination. This chain connects TRBV6-2 or TRBV6-3 to TRBJ2-1; D unclear. The sequence was obtained from a man under 40 who received the YFV17D yellow fever vaccine. The CDR3: CASSSTRTLSSYNEQFF. Written as DNA, the CDR3 is TGTGCCAGCAGTTCCACTCGGACCCTAAGCTCCTACAATGAGCAGTTCTTC.